These 17 T cell receptor beta chains originate from one sample sequenced in a study of OX40 agonist ivuxolimab in advanced cancers. The table came from immunoSEQ multiplex PCR; TCRdb's copy has only in-frame clones and leaves some out. The sample yields some 70,000 clones, around 90% seen once. The sample here was CD4+ or CD8+ T cells sorted from blood, taken in a trial of the OX40 agonist ivuxolimab. The receptors were gathered from an adult with an advanced solid tumor such as melanoma, head and neck, liver or kidney cancer.

This rearrangement joins TRBV5-6 to TRBJ2-4; D not certain. CDR1 is SGHDT and CDR2 is YYEEEE in the germline V gene. V was pared by 0 bases and J by 4 bases, with 8 bases between. The CDR3 is 14 amino acids. The CDR3 reads CASSLEQIKNIQYF. The CDR3 DNA follows: TGTGCCAGCAGCTTGGAACAGATAAAAAACATTCAGTACTTC. The entire variable domain, with the rest obtained from reference TRBV5-6 and TRBJ2-4, is as follows: DAGVTQSPTHLIKTRGQQVTLRCSPKSGHDTVSWYQQALGQGPQFIFQYYEEEERQRGNFPDRFSGHQFPNYSSELNVNALLLGDSALYLCASSLEQIKNIQYFGAGTRLSVL.

The chain joins TRBV13 to TRBJ2-5, with TRBD2 identical over 7 bases. V lost 5 bases and J lost 2; bases outside the gene matches: 11. The CDR3 has 16 residues. Germline-derived CDR1 and CDR2 are PRHDT and FYEKMQ (reference sequence). CDR3 sequence: CASSQLKRDPQETQYF. Written as DNA, the CDR3 is TGTGCCAGCAGCCAACTAAAGCGGGACCCTCAAGAGACCCAGTACTTC.

In DNA, the CDR3 is TGTGCCAGCAGCGGGACTAGCGGGGATGAGACCCAGTACTTC. Translating gives CASSGTSGDETQYF. The V and J genes are TRBV6-5 and TRBJ2-5; 13 bases match TRBD2. The germline V gene encodes CDR1 MNHEY and CDR2 SVGAGI. Unmatched junction bases numbered 3, after V lost 6 bases and J lost 5 bases. The CDR3 has 14 residues.

The V call is TRBV5-4, the J call TRBJ1-1; maybe TRBD1 (6 bases). The CDR3 runs 14 residues. In germline, CDR1 is SGHNT, CDR2 YYREEE (reference sequence). V shed 5 bases and J shed 3 bases, with 14 bases lying between them. The CDR3 protein is CASRQGLADTEAFF. The CDR3 coding sequence is TGTGCCAGCAGACAGGGCCTAGCGGACACTGAAGCTTTCTTT. Together with reference TRBV5-4 and TRBJ1-1, the CDR3 gives the full variable domain: ETGVTQSPTHLIKTRGQQVTLRCSSQSGHNTVSWYQQALGQGPQFIFQYYREEENGRGNFPPRFSGLQFPNYSSELNVNALELDDSALYLCASRQGLADTEAFFGQGTRLTVV.

V and J are TRBV5-1 and TRBJ2-5; 13 positions match TRBD2. Looked up from germline, CDR1 is SGHRS and CDR2 is YFSETQ. The CDR3 loop spans 21 amino acids. V lost 4 bases, J lost 1 base, and 19 bases stayed unmatched. CDR3 DNA: TGCGCCAGCAGCCATCCCACGAGACTAGCGGGGGGCCAACAGCTCCAAGAGACCCAGTACTTC. Protein sequence: CASSHPTRLAGGQQLQETQYF.

This rearrangement joins TRBV10-3 to TRBJ1-1; TRBD1 matches 7 bases. Unmatched junction bases numbered 9, after V lost 6 bases and J lost 2 bases. The CDR3 sequence is 15 residues long. Germline V gene lookup returns CDR1 ENHRY and CDR2 SYGVKD. The CDR3 protein is CAIREDQGDNTEAFF. As DNA, the CDR3 is TGTGCCATCAGAGAGGACCAGGGGGATAACACTGAAGCTTTCTTT.

The chain recombines TRBV7-8 with TRBJ2-1; a possible D gene is TRBD1 (5 bases). CDR3 length equals 16 residues. Trimming took 6 bases from V and 1 from J, leaving 16 bases between them. The germline V gene encodes CDR1 SGHVS and CDR2 FQNEAQ. The chain's CDR3 is CASRLRGPTSYNEQFF. CDR3 sequence (DNA): TGTGCCAGCAGGCTAAGGGGTCCTACTTCCTACAATGAGCAGTTCTTC.

This clone was observed a single time. The rearrangement joins TRBV6-5 to TRBJ2-1; D is ambiguous. V was shortened by 0 bases and J by 5 bases, with 11 bases between the two germline ends. The CDR3 sequence is 15 residues long. Per germline, CDR1 MNHEY and CDR2 SVGAGI. CDR3 in amino acids: CASSYSAIDNNEQFF. CDR3 coding DNA: TGTGCCAGCAGTTACTCGGCGATAGACAACAATGAGCAGTTCTTC.

This rearrangement joins TRBV7-6 to TRBJ2-1; 8 positions agree with TRBD2. The CDR3 consists of 18 residues. Germline V gives CDR1 SGHVS, CDR2 FNYEAQ. V lost 4 bases to trimming and J lost 4 bases; unmatched junction nucleotides: 15. In DNA form, the CDR3 reads TGTGCCAGCAGCTCAATAGCGCGTTTCGGGGGGGGATACAATGAGCAGTTCTTC. It encodes CASSSIARFGGGYNEQFF.

The chain carries TRBV6-6 and TRBJ1-4, with TRBD1 matching 9 bases. The CDR3 consists of 16 residues. V shed 2 bases and J 4 bases; nucleotides not matched to a gene: 5. Germline-derived CDR1 and CDR2 are MNHNY and SVGAGI (reference sequence). The CDR3 DNA reads TGTGCCAGCAGTTACGGGGGACAGGGTAATAATGAAAAACTGTTTTTT. Its translation is CASSYGGQGNNEKLFF.

The V gene is TRBV7-2, the J gene TRBJ2-7; D may be TRBD1 (6 bases). V was trimmed by 4 bases and J by 3 bases, leaving 13 bases between them. Germline lookup yields CDR1 SGHTA and CDR2 FQGNSA. The CDR3 sequence is 14 residues long. This CDR3 is CASSSLGDIYEQYF. For the CDR3, the DNA is TGTGCCAGCAGCTCCCTTGGGGACATCTACGAGCAGTACTTC. The full variable domain, completed using reference TRBV7-2 and TRBJ2-7, is GAGVSQSPSNKVTEKGKDVELRCDPISGHTALYWYRQSLGQGLEFLIYFQGNSAPDKSGLPSDRFSAERTGGSVSTLTIQRTQQEDSAVYLCASSSLGDIYEQYFGPGTRLTVT.

V gene TRBV5-5 combines with J gene TRBJ1-5; the match to TRBD1 covers 11 bases. This CDR3 spans 15 amino acids. CDR1 and CDR2 (germline): SGHKS, YYEKEE (reference sequence). Trimming took 2 bases from V and 7 from J; bases not matched to a gene: 5. CDR3 nucleotide sequence: TGTGCCAGCAGCTTCGGGACAGGGGGGGCCCAGCCCCAGCATTTT. Encoded protein: CASSFGTGGAQPQHF.

The gene calls are TRBV7-9 and TRBJ1-4; D unclear. V lost 3 bases and J lost 7, with 9 bases in between. Germline CDR1 and CDR2: SEHNR and FQNEAQ (reference sequence). The CDR3 is 13 amino acids. CDR3 sequence: CASSLSGGEKLFF. The DNA for the CDR3 is TGTGCCAGCAGCTTGAGTGGCGGTGAAAAACTGTTTTTT.

The V and J genes are TRBV6-6 and TRBJ2-7; possibly TRBD1 for D (7 bases). V was trimmed by 6 bases and J by 2 bases, leaving 14 bases between them. Germline V gene sequence: CDR1 MNHNY, CDR2 SVGAGI (reference sequence). The CDR3 consists of 14 residues. The CDR3 spells CASRAGQTAYEQYF. Written as DNA, the CDR3 is TGTGCCAGCAGGGCGGGACAGACAGCCTACGAGCAGTACTTC.

In its sample, this clone was seen once. The chain recombines TRBV5-4 with TRBJ2-1; D is unclear. Germline CDR1 reads SGHNT; CDR2 reads YYREEE (reference sequence). V lost 6 bases, J lost 0 bases, and 13 bases lay in between. The CDR3 is 15 amino acids. The CDR3 DNA reads as TGTGCCAGCACGGGTGAGGTAAGCTCCTACAATGAGCAGTTCTTC. It translates to CASTGEVSSYNEQFF.

The chain has TRBV19 and TRBJ1-5; D uncertain. The ends were cut back, 7 bases at V and 7 bases at J, with 14 bases in the middle. Germline V gene lookup returns CDR1 LNHDA and CDR2 SQIVND (reference sequence). The CDR3 length is 13 residues. CDR3 protein: CASTPAKDQPQHF. DNA of the CDR3: TGTGCCAGTACCCCCGCCAAGGACCAGCCCCAGCATTTT.

This clone was counted only a few times. The V and J genes are TRBV30 and TRBJ1-4; possibly TRBD1 for D (5 bases). CDR1 and CDR2 from the germline V gene are GTSNPN and SVGIG (reference sequence). V shed 1 base and J shed 2 bases, with 11 bases lying between them. This CDR3 spans 15 amino acids. The CDR3: CAWSGRAFTNEKLFF. CDR3 DNA sequence: TGTGCCTGGAGTGGCAGGGCCTTTACTAATGAAAAACTGTTTTTT. Full variable domain (outside the CDR3, taken from reference TRBV30 and TRBJ1-4): SQTIHQWPATLVQPVGSPLSLECTVEGTSNPNLYWYRQAAGRGLQLLFYSVGIGQISSEVPQNLSASRPQDRQFILSSKKLLLSDSGFYLCAWSGRAFTNEKLFFGSGTQLSVL.